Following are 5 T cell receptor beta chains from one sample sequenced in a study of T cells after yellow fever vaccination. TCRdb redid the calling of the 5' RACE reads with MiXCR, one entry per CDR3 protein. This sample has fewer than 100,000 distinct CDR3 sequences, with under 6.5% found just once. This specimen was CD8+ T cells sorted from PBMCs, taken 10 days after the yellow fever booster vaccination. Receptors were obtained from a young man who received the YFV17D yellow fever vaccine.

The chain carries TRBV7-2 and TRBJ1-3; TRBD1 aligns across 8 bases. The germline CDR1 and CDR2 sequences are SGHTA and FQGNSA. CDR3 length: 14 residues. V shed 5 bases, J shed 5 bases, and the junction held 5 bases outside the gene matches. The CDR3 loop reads CASSPRGLRNTIYF. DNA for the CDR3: TGTGCCAGCAGCCCCAGGGGGCTAAGAAACACCATATATTTT.

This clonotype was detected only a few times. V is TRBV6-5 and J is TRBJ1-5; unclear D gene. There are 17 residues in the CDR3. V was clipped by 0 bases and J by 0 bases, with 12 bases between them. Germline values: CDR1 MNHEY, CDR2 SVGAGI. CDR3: CASSYSTPPDSNQPQHF. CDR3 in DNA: TGTGCCAGCAGTTACTCTACTCCCCCGGATAGCAATCAGCCCCAGCATTTT.

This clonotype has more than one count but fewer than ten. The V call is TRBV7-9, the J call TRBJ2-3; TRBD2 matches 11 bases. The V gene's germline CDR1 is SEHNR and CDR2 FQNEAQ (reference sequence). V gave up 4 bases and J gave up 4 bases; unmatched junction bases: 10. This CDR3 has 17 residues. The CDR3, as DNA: TGTGCCAGCAGCTCCCCAATAGCGGGGGGGCCGGCAGATACGCAGTATTTT. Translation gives CASSSPIAGGPADTQYF.

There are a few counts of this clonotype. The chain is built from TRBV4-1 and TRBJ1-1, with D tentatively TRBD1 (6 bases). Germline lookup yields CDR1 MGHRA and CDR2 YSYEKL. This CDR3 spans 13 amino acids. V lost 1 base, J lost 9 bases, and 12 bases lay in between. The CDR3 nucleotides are TGCGCCAGCAGCCAAGGGGGGGCTCCTCAAGCTTTCTTT. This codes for CASSQGGAPQAFF.

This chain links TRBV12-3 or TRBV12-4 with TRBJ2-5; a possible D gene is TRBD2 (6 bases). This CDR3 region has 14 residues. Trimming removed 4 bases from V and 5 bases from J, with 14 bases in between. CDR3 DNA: TGTGCCAGCAGTTCGGGCGGGACTCATGAGACCCAGTACTTC. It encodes CASSSGGTHETQYF.